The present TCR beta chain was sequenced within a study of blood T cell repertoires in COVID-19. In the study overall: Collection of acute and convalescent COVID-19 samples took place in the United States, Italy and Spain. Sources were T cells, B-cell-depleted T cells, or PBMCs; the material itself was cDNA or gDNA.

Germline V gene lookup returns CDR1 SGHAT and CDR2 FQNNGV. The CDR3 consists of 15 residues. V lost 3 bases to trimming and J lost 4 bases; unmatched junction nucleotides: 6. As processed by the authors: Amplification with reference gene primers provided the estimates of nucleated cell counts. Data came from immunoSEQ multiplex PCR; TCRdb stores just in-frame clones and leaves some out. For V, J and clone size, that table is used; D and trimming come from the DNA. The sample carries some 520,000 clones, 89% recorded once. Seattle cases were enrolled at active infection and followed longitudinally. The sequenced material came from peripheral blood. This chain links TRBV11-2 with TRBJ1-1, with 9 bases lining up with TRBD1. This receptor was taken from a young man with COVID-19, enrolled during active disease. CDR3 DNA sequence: TGTGCCAGCAGCTTTCGGACGACAGGGGGCACTGAAGCTTTCTTT. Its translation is CASSFRTTGGTEAFF.